This T cell receptor beta chain was profiled in a study of T cells in Graves' hyperthyroidism and ophthalmopathy. Regions amplified from RNA transcripts were the TCR beta CDR3 regions. The HTBI primer set served for first-round RT-PCR of the TCR CDR3. TCRdb reprocessed the multiplex PCR reads via MiXCR and lists one record per CDR3 protein. This sample yields about 610,000 distinct CDR3 sequences, of which approximately 15% are seen a single time; around 3.3% belongs to the top ten. CDR3 length equals 14 residues. Trimming removed 2 bases from V and 6 bases from J; junction bases left unmatched: 4. CDR1 and CDR2 from the germline V gene are GTSNPN and SVGIG (reference sequence). Patients affected by ophthalmopathy presented a Clinical Activity Score of at least 3, a NOSPECS grade of at least 4, and disease duration below 3 months. Patients having uncontrolled infection, another autoimmune disease, pregnancy or lactation were not included.

This clonotype has ten or more counts. The V call is TRBV30, the J call TRBJ2-2; 9 bases fit TRBD2. The specimen sequenced was blood. The sequence derives from a woman in her forties with Graves' ophthalmopathy. The CDR3 region has the DNA TGTGCCTGGAGTACCGGGACTAGCTCCGGGGAGCTGTTTTTT. The encoded protein is CAWSTGTSSGELFF.